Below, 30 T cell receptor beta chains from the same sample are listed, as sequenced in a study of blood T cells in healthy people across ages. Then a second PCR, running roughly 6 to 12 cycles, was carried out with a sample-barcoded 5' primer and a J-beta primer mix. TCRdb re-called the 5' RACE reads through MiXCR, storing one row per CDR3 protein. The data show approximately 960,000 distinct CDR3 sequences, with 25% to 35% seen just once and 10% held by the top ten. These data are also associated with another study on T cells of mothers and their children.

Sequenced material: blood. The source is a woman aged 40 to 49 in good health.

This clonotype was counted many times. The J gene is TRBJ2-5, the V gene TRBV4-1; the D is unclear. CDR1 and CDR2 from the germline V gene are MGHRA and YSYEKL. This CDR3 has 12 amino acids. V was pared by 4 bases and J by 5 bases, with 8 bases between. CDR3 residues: CASSRDAETQYF. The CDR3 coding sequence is TGCGCCAGCAGCCGAGACGCCGAGACCCAGTACTTC.

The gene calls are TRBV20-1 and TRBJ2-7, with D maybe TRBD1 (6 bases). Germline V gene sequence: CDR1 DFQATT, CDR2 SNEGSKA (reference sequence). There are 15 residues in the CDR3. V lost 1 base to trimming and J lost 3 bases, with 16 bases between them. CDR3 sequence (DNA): TGCAGTGCTAGAGGGGGCAGGGGAAATAGCTACGAGCAGTACTTC. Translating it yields CSARGGRGNSYEQYF.

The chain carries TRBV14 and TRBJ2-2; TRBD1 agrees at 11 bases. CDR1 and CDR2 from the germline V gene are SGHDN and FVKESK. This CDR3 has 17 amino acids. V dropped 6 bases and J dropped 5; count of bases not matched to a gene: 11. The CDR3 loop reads CASRPRTGGAGTGELFF. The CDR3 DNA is TGTGCCAGCAGACCCCGGACAGGGGGCGCCGGAACCGGGGAGCTGTTTTTT.

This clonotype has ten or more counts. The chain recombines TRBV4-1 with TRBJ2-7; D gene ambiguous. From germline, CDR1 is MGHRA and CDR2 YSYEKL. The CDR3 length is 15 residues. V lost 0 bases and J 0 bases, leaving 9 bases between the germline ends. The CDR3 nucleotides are TGCGCCAGCAGCCAAGATTCGGTCAGCTCCTACGAGCAGTACTTC. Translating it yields CASSQDSVSSYEQYF.

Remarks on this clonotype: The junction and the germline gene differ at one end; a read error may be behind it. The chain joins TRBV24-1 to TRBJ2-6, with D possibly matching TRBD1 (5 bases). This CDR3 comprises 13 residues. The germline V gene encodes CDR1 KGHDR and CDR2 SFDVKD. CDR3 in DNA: TGTGCCACCAGTGTGGCTGGGGCCAACGCCCTGACTTTC. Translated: CATSVAGANALTF.

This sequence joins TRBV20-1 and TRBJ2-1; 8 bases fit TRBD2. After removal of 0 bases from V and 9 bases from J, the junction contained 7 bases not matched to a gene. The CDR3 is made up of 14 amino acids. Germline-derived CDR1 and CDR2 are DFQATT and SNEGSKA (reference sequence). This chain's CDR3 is CSARERRGAGEQFF. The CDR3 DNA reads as TGCAGTGCTAGAGAGAGGCGGGGGGCGGGTGAGCAGTTCTTC.

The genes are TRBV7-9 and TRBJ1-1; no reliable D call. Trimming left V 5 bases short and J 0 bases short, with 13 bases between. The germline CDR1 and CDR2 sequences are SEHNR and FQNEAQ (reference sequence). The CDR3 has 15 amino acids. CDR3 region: CASSPNGGMNTEAFF. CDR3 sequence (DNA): TGTGCCAGCAGCCCCAACGGCGGAATGAACACTGAAGCTTTCTTT.

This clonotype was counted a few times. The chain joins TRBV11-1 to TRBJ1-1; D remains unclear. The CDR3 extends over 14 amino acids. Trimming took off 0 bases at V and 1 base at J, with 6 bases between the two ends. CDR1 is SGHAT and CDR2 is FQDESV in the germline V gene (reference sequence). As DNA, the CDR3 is TGTGCCAGCAGCTTAGCCTTGGGGAACACTGAAGCTTTCTTT. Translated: CASSLALGNTEAFF.

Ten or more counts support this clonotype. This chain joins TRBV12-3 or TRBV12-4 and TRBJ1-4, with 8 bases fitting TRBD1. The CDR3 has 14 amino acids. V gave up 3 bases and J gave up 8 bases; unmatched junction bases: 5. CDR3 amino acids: CASSFQGAREKLFF. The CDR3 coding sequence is TGTGCCAGCAGTTTCCAGGGGGCGAGAGAAAAACTGTTTTTT.

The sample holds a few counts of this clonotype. The CDR3 bases are TGTGCCAGCAGTTGGGGCAGGCTGGGGGAAAAACTGTTTTTT. Its protein is CASSWGRLGEKLFF. The V gene is TRBV27, the J gene TRBJ1-4; D is possibly TRBD1 (5 bases). Trimming cost V 4 bases and J 8 bases, with 14 bases left between them. The CDR3 runs 14 residues. Per the germline V gene, CDR1 is MNHEY and CDR2 is SMNVEV (reference sequence).

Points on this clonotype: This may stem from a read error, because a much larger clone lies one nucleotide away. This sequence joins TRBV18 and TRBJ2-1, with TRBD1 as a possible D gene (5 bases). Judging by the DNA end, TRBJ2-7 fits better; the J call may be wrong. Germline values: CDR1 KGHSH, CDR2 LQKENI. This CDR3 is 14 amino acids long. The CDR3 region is CASSPDSSYNEQYF. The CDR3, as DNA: TGTGCCAGCTCCCCCGACAGTTCCTACAATGAGCAGTACTTC.

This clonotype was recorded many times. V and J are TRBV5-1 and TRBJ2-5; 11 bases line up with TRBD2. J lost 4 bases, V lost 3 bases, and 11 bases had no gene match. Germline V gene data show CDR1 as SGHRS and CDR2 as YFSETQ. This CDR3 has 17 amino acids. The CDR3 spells CASSSNSLAGGGETQYF. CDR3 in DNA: TGCGCCAGCAGCTCAAACTCTCTAGCGGGGGGCGGAGAGACCCAGTACTTC.

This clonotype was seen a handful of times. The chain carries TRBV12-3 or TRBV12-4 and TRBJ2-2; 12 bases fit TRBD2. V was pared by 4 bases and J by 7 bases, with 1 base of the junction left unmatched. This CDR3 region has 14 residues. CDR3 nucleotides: TGTGCCAGCAGTTGGGGACTAGCGGGCGGGGAGCTGTTTTTT. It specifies CASSWGLAGGELFF.

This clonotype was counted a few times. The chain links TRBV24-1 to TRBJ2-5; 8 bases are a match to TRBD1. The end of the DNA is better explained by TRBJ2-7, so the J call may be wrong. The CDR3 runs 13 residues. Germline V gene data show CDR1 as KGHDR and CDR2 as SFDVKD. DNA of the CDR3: TGTGCCACCAGACAGGGGGACACCTACGAGCAGTACTTC. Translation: CATRQGDTYEQYF.

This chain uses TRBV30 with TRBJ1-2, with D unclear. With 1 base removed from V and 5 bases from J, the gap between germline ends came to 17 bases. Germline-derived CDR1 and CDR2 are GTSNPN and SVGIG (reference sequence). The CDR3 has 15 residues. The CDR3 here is CAWSGVDEGGYGYTF. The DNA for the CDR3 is TGTGCCTGGAGTGGCGTGGACGAGGGCGGGTATGGCTACACCTTC.

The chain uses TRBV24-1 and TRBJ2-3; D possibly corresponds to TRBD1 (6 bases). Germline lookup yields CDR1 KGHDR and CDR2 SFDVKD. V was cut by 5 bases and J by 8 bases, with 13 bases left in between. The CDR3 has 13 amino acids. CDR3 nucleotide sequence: TGTGCCACCAGTGGGCCAGGGGACGGTACGCAGTATTTT. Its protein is CATSGPGDGTQYF.

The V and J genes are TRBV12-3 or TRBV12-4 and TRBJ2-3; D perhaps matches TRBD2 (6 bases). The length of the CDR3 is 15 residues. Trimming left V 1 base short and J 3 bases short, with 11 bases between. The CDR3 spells CASSLGAGITDTQYF. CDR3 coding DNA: TGTGCCAGCAGTTTAGGGGCGGGGATAACAGATACGCAGTATTTT.

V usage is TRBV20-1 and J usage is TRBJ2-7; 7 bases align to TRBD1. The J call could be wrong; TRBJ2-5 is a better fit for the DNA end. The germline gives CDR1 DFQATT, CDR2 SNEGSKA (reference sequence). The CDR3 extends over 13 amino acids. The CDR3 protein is CSARDSPWETQYF. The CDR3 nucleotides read TGCAGTGCTCGGGACAGCCCATGGGAGACCCAGTACTTC.

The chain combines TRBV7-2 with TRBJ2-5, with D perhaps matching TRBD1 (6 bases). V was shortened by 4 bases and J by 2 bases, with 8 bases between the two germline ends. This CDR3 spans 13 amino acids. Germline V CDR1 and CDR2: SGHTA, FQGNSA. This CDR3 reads CASSYDRQETQYF. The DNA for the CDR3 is TGTGCCAGCAGCTACGACAGGCAAGAGACCCAGTACTTC. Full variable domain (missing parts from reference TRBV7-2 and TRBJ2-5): GAGVSQSPSNKVTEKGKDVELRCDPISGHTALYWYRQSLGQGLEFLIYFQGNSAPDKSGLPSDRFSAERTGGSVSTLTIQRTQQEDSAVYLCASSYDRQETQYFGPGTRLLVL.

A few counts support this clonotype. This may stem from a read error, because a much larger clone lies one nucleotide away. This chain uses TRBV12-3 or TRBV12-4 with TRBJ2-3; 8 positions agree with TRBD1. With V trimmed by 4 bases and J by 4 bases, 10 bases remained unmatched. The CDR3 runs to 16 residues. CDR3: CASSSPPGGAADTQYF. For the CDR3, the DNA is TGTGCCAGCAGTTCACCGCCAGGGGGCGCGGCAGATACGCAGTATTTT.

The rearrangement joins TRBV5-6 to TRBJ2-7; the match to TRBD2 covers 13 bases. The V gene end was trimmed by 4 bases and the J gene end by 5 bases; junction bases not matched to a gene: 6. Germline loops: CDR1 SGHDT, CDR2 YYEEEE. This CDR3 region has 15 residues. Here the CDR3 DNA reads TGTGCCAGCAGCCCCACGACTAGCGGGAGGAACGAGCAGTACTTC. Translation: CASSPTTSGRNEQYF.

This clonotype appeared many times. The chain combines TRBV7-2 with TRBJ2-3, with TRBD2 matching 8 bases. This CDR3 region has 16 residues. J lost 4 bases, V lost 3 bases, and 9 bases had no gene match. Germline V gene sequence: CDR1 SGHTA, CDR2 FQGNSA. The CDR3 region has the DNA TGTGCCAGCAGCTTTAACGGCGGGGGGAGTTCAGATACGCAGTATTTT. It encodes CASSFNGGGSSDTQYF.

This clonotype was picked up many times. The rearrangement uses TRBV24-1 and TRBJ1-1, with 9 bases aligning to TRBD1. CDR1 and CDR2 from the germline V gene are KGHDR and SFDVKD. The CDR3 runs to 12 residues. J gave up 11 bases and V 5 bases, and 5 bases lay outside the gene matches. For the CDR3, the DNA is TGTGCCACCAGTGCCCCCGGGACAGGGGCTTTCTTT. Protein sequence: CATSAPGTGAFF.

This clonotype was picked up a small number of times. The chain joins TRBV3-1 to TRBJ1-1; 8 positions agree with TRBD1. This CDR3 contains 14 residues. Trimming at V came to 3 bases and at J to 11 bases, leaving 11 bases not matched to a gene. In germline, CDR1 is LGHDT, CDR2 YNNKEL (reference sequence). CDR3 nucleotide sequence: TGTGCCAGCAGCCACTCCGATAGACAGGGGTTTGCTTTCTTT. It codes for CASSHSDRQGFAFF.

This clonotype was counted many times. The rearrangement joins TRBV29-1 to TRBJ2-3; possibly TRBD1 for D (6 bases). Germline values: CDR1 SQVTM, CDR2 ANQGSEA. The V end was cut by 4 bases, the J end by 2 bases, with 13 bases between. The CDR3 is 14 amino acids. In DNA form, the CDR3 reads TGCAGCGTTGGTCAGGACAGCAACACAGATACGCAGTATTTT. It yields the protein CSVGQDSNTDTQYF.

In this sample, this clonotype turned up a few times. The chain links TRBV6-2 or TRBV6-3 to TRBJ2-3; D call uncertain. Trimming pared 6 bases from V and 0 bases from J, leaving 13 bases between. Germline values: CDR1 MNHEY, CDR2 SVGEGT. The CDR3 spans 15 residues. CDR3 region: CASSNIAASTDTQYF. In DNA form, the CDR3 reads TGTGCCAGCAGCAATATAGCCGCCAGCACAGATACGCAGTATTTT.

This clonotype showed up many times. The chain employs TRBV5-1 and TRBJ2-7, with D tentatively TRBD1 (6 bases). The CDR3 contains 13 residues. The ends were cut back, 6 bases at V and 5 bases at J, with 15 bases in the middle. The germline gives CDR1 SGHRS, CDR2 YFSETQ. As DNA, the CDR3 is TGCGCCAGCAACTCTCTAACAGGGAACGAGCAGTACTTC. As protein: CASNSLTGNEQYF.

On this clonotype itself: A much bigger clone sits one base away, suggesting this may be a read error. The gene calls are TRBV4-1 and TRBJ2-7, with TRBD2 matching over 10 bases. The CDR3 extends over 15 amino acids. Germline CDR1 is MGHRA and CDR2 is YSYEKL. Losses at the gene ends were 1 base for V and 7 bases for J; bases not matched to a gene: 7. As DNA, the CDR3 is TGCGCCAGCAGCCAAGGGTCTAGCGGGAGCAATGAGCAGTACTTC. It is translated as CASSQGSSGSNEQYF.

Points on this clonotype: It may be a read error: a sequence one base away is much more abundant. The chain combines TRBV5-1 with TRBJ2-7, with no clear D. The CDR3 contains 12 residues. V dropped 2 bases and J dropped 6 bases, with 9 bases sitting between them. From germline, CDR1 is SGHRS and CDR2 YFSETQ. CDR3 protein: CASSFRRTEQYF. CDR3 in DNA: TGCGCCAGCAGCTTCCGCAGGACCGAGCAGTACTTC.

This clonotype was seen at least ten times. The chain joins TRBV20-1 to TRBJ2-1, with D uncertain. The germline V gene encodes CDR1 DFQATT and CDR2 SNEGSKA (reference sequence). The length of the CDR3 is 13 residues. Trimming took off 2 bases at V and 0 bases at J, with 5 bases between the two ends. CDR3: CSARLLSYNEQFF. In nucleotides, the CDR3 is TGCAGTGCTAGACTCCTCTCCTACAATGAGCAGTTCTTC.